The 30 T cell receptor beta chains given below trace back to one sample, sequenced in a study of blood T cells in healthy people across ages. A second PCR of about 7 to 12 cycles used a sample-barcoded 5' primer and a J-beta primer mix. A single record per CDR3 protein comes from TCRdb applying MiXCR to the 5' RACE reads. Of 1.5 million to 2 million distinct CDR3 sequences listed, 28% are singletons. The sample taken for sequencing was blood. The origin of the receptors is a woman in her 30s in good health.

V is TRBV5-1 and J is TRBJ2-2; D is undetermined. V lost 0 bases to trimming and J lost 6 bases, with 9 bases between them. Germline loops: CDR1 SGHRS, CDR2 YFSETQ. The CDR3 sequence is 14 residues long. CDR3: CASSLDSLAGELFF. CDR3 DNA sequence: TGCGCCAGCAGCTTGGATAGTCTTGCCGGGGAGCTGTTTTTT.

This clonotype occurred a few times. The rearrangement uses TRBV5-5 and TRBJ2-7, with D uncertain. The CDR3 runs 14 residues. V lost 0 bases to trimming and J lost 3 bases, with 10 bases between them. The V gene's germline CDR1 is SGHKS and CDR2 YYEKEE (reference sequence). The CDR3 spells CASSLGPDNYEQYF. DNA for the CDR3: TGTGCCAGCAGCTTGGGGCCCGACAACTACGAGCAGTACTTC.

The chain carries TRBV29-1 and TRBJ2-7, with 7 nucleotides matching TRBD1. Germline V lookup: CDR1 SQVTM, CDR2 ANQGSEA. This CDR3 region has 15 residues. The trim removed 2 bases at V and 0 bases at J, leaving 7 bases unmatched. CDR3 coding DNA: TGCAGCGTTGAAACTCGGACAGGAGCCTCCTACGAGCAGTACTTC. It is translated as CSVETRTGASYEQYF.

The J gene is TRBJ2-3, the V gene TRBV20-1; perhaps D is TRBD1 or TRBD2 (5 bases each). This CDR3 region has 16 residues. Germline CDR1 and CDR2: DFQATT and SNEGSKA (reference sequence). V shed 5 bases and J shed 1 base, with 19 bases lying between them. The CDR3 bases are TGCAGTGCTGAGGGTTCCGGGGCTTACGGCACAGATACGCAGTATTTT. Translated: CSAEGSGAYGTDTQYF.

Remarks on this clonotype: One end of the junction varies from germline; a read error may be responsible. The V gene is TRBV6-5, the J gene TRBJ2-1, with D uncertain. CDR3 length: 15 residues. The germline V gene encodes CDR1 MNHEY and CDR2 SVGAGI. CDR3 sequence reads: CAGSLGSSSYNEQFF. CDR3 in DNA: TGTGCCGGCAGCTTAGGGTCGAGCTCCTACAATGAGCAGTTCTTC.

This chain uses TRBV6-5 with TRBJ2-7; 10 bases fit TRBD1. Germline trimming cut 2 bases from V and 3 bases from J; bases unmatched to any gene: 4. The CDR3 runs 15 residues. Germline lookup yields CDR1 MNHEY and CDR2 SVGAGI. The CDR3 is CASSYRGQGVYEQYF. The CDR3 DNA follows: TGTGCCAGCAGTTACAGAGGACAGGGGGTCTACGAGCAGTACTTC.

This clonotype appeared many times. This chain links TRBV12-3 or TRBV12-4 with TRBJ1-2; the match to TRBD1 covers 9 bases. J lost 5 bases, V lost 5 bases, and 6 bases had no gene match. This CDR3 contains 14 residues. CDR3 loop: CASSPTGGGYGYTF. The CDR3 DNA follows: TGTGCCAGCAGTCCGACAGGGGGAGGGTATGGCTACACCTTC.

The chain is built from TRBV9 and TRBJ1-1; perhaps TRBD1 as D (5 bases). V was clipped by 0 bases and J by 4 bases, with 10 bases between them. The CDR3 length is 14 residues. CDR1 SGDLS and CDR2 YYNGEE come from the germline V gene. In nucleotides, the CDR3 is TGTGCCAGCAGCGTAGAGGCAGGGAGCACTGAAGCTTTCTTT. It codes for CASSVEAGSTEAFF.

This clonotype was counted between two and nine times. CDR3 sequence reads: CASSLGSLGGNYGYTF. CDR3 in DNA: TGCGCCAGCAGCTTGGGATCCCTAGGGGGGAACTATGGCTACACCTTC. The chain combines TRBV5-1 with TRBJ1-2; D might be TRBD1 (6 bases). V lost 0 bases and J 2 bases, leaving 14 bases between the germline ends. CDR3 length equals 16 residues. In germline, CDR1 is SGHRS, CDR2 YFSETQ. Full variable domain (rest looked up from reference TRBV5-1 and TRBJ1-2): KAGVTQTPRYLIKTRGQQVTLSCSPISGHRSVSWYQQTPGQGLQFLFEYFSETQRNKGNFPGRFSGRQFSNSRSEMNVSTLELGDSALYLCASSLGSLGGNYGYTFGSGTRLTVV.

This clonotype was counted many times. The chain recombines TRBV29-1 with TRBJ2-1; unclear D gene. V was trimmed by 3 bases and J by 2 bases, leaving 11 bases between them. The CDR3 is 14 amino acids. In germline, CDR1 is SQVTM, CDR2 ANQGSEA. The CDR3 DNA sequence: TGCAGCGTTGAGTCCGGAGTAACCTACAATGAGCAGTTCTTC. Its translation: CSVESGVTYNEQFF.

This clonotype was counted only a few times. The chain couples TRBV7-9 to TRBJ1-2, with TRBD1 identical over 8 bases. V shed 6 bases, J shed 2 bases, and the junction held 8 bases outside the gene matches. The CDR3 contains 15 residues. The germline V gene encodes CDR1 SEHNR and CDR2 FQNEAQ (reference sequence). The CDR3 here is CASSSWTGSNYGYTF. The CDR3 DNA follows: TGTGCCAGCAGTTCCTGGACAGGGAGCAACTATGGCTACACCTTC.

The sample holds a few counts of this clonotype. The gene calls are TRBV7-9 and TRBJ2-7; no clear D. Trimming took 8 bases from V and 3 from J, leaving 11 bases between them. The germline V gene has CDR1 SEHNR and CDR2 FQNEAQ (reference sequence). This CDR3 is built from 12 residues. CDR3 DNA: TGTGCCAGCGGACGGATTAACTACGAGCAGTACTTC. Protein sequence: CASGRINYEQYF. Full variable domain (missing parts from reference TRBV7-9 and TRBJ2-7): DTGVSQNPRHKITKRGQNVTFRCDPISEHNRLYWYRQTLGQGPEFLTYFQNEAQLEKSRLLSDRFSAERPKGSFSTLEIQRTEQGDSAMYLCASGRINYEQYFGPGTRLTVT.

This clonotype has more than one count but fewer than ten. This chain connects TRBV3-1 to TRBJ1-1; TRBD1 matches at 7 bases. The CDR3 contains 17 residues. From germline, CDR1 is LGHDT and CDR2 YNNKEL (reference sequence). The trim removed 1 base at V and 5 bases at J, leaving 13 bases unmatched. CDR3 amino acids: CASSQGPRGSRWTEAFF. For the CDR3, the DNA is TGTGCCAGCAGCCAAGGGCCCAGGGGGAGTAGATGGACTGAAGCTTTCTTT.

The rearrangement links TRBV30 to TRBJ2-1; tentative D call: TRBD1 (6 bases). V dropped 0 bases and J dropped 0 bases, with 6 bases sitting between them. The CDR3 consists of 14 residues. The germline V gene has CDR1 GTSNPN and CDR2 SVGIG (reference sequence). The CDR3 spells CAWSVGGSYNEQFF. DNA for the CDR3: TGTGCCTGGAGTGTAGGGGGCTCCTACAATGAGCAGTTCTTC.

The chain uses TRBV5-1 and TRBJ2-5; a weak D match, TRBD1 (6 bases). This CDR3 is 16 amino acids long. Trimming left V 0 bases short and J 5 bases short, with 17 bases between. In germline, CDR1 is SGHRS, CDR2 YFSETQ. DNA of the CDR3: TGCGCCAGCAGCTTGGGAGGGTCGATCCAGGGGGAGACCCAGTACTTC. This translates into CASSLGGSIQGETQYF.

The chain uses TRBV24-1 and TRBJ2-3; 8 bases fit TRBD2. CDR1 and CDR2 from the germline V gene are KGHDR and SFDVKD. The CDR3 covers 12 residues. Germline trimming cut 7 bases from V and 5 bases from J; bases unmatched to any gene: 1. CDR3 bases: TGTGCCACCAGGGCGGGGGGAGATACGCAGTATTTT. This encodes CATRAGGDTQYF.

CDR3 sequence reads: CASSYSWDRGGYTF. The CDR3, as DNA: TGTGCCAGCAGTTACTCCTGGGACCGTGGGGGCTACACCTTC. The chain uses TRBV6-5 and TRBJ1-2; TRBD1 is a possible D gene (5 bases). Trimming left V 0 bases short and J 8 bases short, with 13 bases between. This CDR3 contains 14 residues. The germline gives CDR1 MNHEY, CDR2 SVGAGI.

This clonotype was found many times. This CDR3 reads CSVETGSTDTQYF. The CDR3 DNA is TGCAGCGTAGAAACTGGTAGCACAGATACGCAGTATTTT. V usage is TRBV29-1 and J usage is TRBJ2-3; D uncertain. Germline V lookup: CDR1 SQVTM, CDR2 ANQGSEA. This CDR3 is 13 amino acids long. V lost 6 bases and J lost 0, with 10 bases in between.

At least ten counts were recorded for this clonotype. DNA for the CDR3: TGTGCCAGCGGAGACAGGGTTACTGAAAAACTGTTTTTT. This gives the protein CASGDRVTEKLFF. The chain employs TRBV28 and TRBJ1-4, with 7 bases that match TRBD1. The ends lost 8 bases at V and 7 bases at J; junction bases unmatched: 7. Germline assignment: CDR1 MDHEN and CDR2 SYDVKM. The CDR3 runs 13 residues.

There are a few counts of this clonotype. The rearrangement uses TRBV7-3 and TRBJ1-2; perhaps TRBD1 as D (6 bases). Germline loops: CDR1 SGHTA, CDR2 FQGTGA. V lost 2 bases and J 9 bases, leaving 16 bases between the germline ends. The CDR3 is 14 amino acids. The CDR3 DNA sequence: TGTGCCAGCAGCTTACGGTCGGCAGGGGAGAGCTACACCTTC. Translated, it gives CASSLRSAGESYTF. Looking up the rest from reference TRBV7-3 and TRBJ1-2 gives the full variable domain: GAGVSQTPSNKVTEKGKYVELRCDPISGHTALYWYRQSLGQGPEFLIYFQGTGAADDSGLPNDRFFAVRPEGSVSTLKIQRTERGDSAVYLCASSLRSAGESYTFGSGTRLTVV.

The chain is built from TRBV5-1 and TRBJ1-3, with 7 bases aligning to TRBD1. Germline trimming cut 3 bases from V and 4 bases from J; bases unmatched to any gene: 4. The CDR3 is 14 residues long. From germline, CDR1 is SGHRS and CDR2 YFSETQ. DNA of the CDR3: TGCGCCAGCAGCTCCTCAGGGGGAGGAAACACCATATATTTT. It specifies CASSSSGGGNTIYF.

The chain has TRBV6-1 and TRBJ1-5; 11 bases line up with TRBD1. CDR1 and CDR2 (germline): MNHNS, SASEGT. Trimming took 7 bases from V and 5 from J; bases not matched to a gene: 7. The CDR3 runs 15 residues. The CDR3 bases are TGTGCCAGCATTCCTCCGGGACAGGGGGATCAGCCCCAGCATTTT. Translation gives CASIPPGQGDQPQHF.

The chain couples TRBV14 to TRBJ2-5; 11 bases are a match to TRBD1. Germline assignment: CDR1 SGHDN and CDR2 FVKESK. CDR3 length: 15 residues. V was clipped by 4 bases and J by 5 bases; unmatched bases: 6. CDR3 DNA: TGTGCCAGCAGCCTAGGGGACAGGGGGATGGAGACCCAGTACTTC. Protein product: CASSLGDRGMETQYF. Filled out from reference TRBV14 and TRBJ2-5, the complete variable domain reads EAGVTQFPSHSVIEKGQTVTLRCDPISGHDNLYWYRRVMGKEIKFLLHFVKESKQDESGMPNNRFLAERTGGTYSTLKVQPAELEDSGVYFCASSLGDRGMETQYFGPGTRLLVL.

In the case of this clonotype: A read error may produce the germline difference seen at one junction end. This chain joins TRBV20-1 and TRBJ2-7; 11 bases align to TRBD2. CDR1 is DFQATT, CDR2 SNEGSKA, per germline (reference sequence). CDR3 length: 14 amino acids. The CDR3 nucleotides are TGCAGTGCGCTTACTAGCGGGAGAGTTTACGTGCAGTACTTC. Translated: CSALTSGRVYVQYF.

This clonotype was counted at least ten times. The chain uses TRBV7-6 and TRBJ2-1, with 11 bases aligning to TRBD2. The length of the CDR3 is 17 residues. J lost 8 bases, V lost 3 bases, and 12 bases had no gene match. The germline gives CDR1 SGHVS, CDR2 FNYEAQ. CDR3 loop: CASSFYATSGTVDEQFF. The CDR3 bases are TGTGCCAGCAGCTTCTACGCGACTAGCGGGACCGTGGATGAGCAGTTCTTC.

The table lists this clonotype with a few counts. This rearrangement joins TRBV7-9 to TRBJ2-7; tentatively, D is TRBD1 or TRBD2 (5 bases each). This CDR3 comprises 14 residues. Trimming removed 2 bases at V and 3 bases at J, with 11 bases between. Germline V gene sequence: CDR1 SEHNR, CDR2 FQNEAQ (reference sequence). The CDR3 DNA reads TGTGCCAGCAGCTTACCGGGACGGAACTACGAGCAGTACTTC. Translating gives CASSLPGRNYEQYF.

The chain recombines TRBV5-1 with TRBJ2-1; 8 nucleotides line up with TRBD2. The V and J ends lost 0 bases and 4 bases, in that order; junction bases with no gene match: 3. From germline, CDR1 is SGHRS and CDR2 YFSETQ. This CDR3 contains 15 residues. The CDR3 sequence is CASSLVERGYNEQFF. In nucleotides, the CDR3 is TGCGCCAGCAGCTTGGTGGAGCGGGGGTACAATGAGCAGTTCTTC.

This clonotype was counted a few times. The J gene is TRBJ2-1, the V gene TRBV12-3 or TRBV12-4; D perhaps matches TRBD1 (5 bases). The V gene lost 4 bases and the J gene lost 4 bases, with 11 bases spanning the gap. The CDR3 loop spans 14 amino acids. The CDR3 DNA reads as TGTGCCAGCAGTTCAATAGGGGCTTACAATGAGCAGTTCTTC. Translation: CASSSIGAYNEQFF.

A note on this clonotype: This may stem from a read error, because a much larger clone lies one nucleotide away. V usage is TRBV20-1 and J usage is TRBJ2-5, with 9 nucleotides matching TRBD2. Germline trimming cut 4 bases from V and 1 base from J; bases unmatched to any gene: 7. Germline loops: CDR1 DFQATT, CDR2 SNEGSKA (reference sequence). The CDR3 extends over 15 amino acids. CDR3 region: CSATPRAGGQETQYF. The DNA for the CDR3 is TGCAGTGCTACCCCACGAGCGGGAGGCCAAGAGACCCAGTACTTC.

About this clonotype: Germline and junction disagree at one end, which may indicate a read error. The rearrangement uses TRBV5-1 and TRBJ2-7; a possible D gene is TRBD1 (8 bases). Looked up from germline, CDR1 is SGHRS and CDR2 is YFSETQ. This CDR3 region has 12 residues. DNA for the CDR3: TGCGCCAGCAGCCAGGGGGCGGGGGAGCGGTACTTC. Translating it yields CASSQGAGERYF.